Listed below are T cell receptor beta chains from one sample, sequenced in a study of blood T cell repertoires in COVID-19. Produced via immunoSEQ multiplex PCR; TCRdb's table is partial and in-frame only. The sample comprises 72,000 or so clones, approximately 89% of which are singletons, and about an eighth rests with the top ten. Input material: peripheral blood. The source of these receptors is a woman aged 55-70 years with acute or convalescent COVID-19. CDR3s include the opening cysteine and the closing phenylalanine or tryptophan. D genes are given only for firm matches.

J	D	length	V	CDR3	DNA
TRBJ2-1	TRBD1	17	TRBV10-3	CAISDSGAGRGYNEQFF	TGTGCCATCAGCGACTCCGGGGCGGGCAGGGGGTACAATGAGCAGTTCTTC
TRBJ2-5	TRBD2	17	TRBV28	CASSSVGKRGEQETQYF	TGTGCCAGCAGCTCCGTCGGGAAGCGGGGGGAACAAGAGACCCAGTACTTC
TRBJ1-1	TRBD1	13	TRBV5-6	CASRGTVNTEAFF	TGTGCCAGTAGAGGGACAGTGAACACTGAAGCTTTCTTT
TRBJ1-3	TRBD1	16	TRBV3-1/TRBV3-2	CASSRRTGASGNTIYF	TGTGCCAGCAGCCGAAGGACAGGGGCTAGTGGAAACACCATATATTTT
TRBJ2-7	NA	16	TRBV9	CASSVLGQSSGNEQYF	TGTGCCAGCAGCGTCCTTGGACAGTCCTCGGGCAACGAGCAGTACTTC
TRBJ1-1	NA	12	TRBV2	CASSDRGKEAFF	TGTGCCAGCAGTGATAGGGGGAAAGAAGCTTTCTTT
TRBJ2-7	NA	14	TRBV15	CATSREAGFNEQYF	TGTGCCACCAGCAGAGAGGCAGGGTTCAACGAGCAGTACTTC
TRBJ1-4	NA	11	TRBV19	CASNREGKLFF	TGTGCCAGTAACAGGGAGGGAAAACTGTTTTTT
TRBJ2-1	NA	15	TRBV19	CASSTGGASYNEQFF	TGTGCCAGTAGTACTGGCGGGGCCAGCTACAATGAGCAGTTCTTC
TRBJ2-2	TRBD2	21	TRBV5-1	CASSLPVNGLAGGQNTGELFF	TGCGCCAGCAGCTTGCCCGTTAACGGACTAGCGGGGGGGCAGAACACCGGGGAGCTGTTTTTT
TRBJ2-5	NA	14	TRBV7-2	CASSPGQLLETQYF	TGTGCCAGCAGCCCCGGACAGCTCCTGGAGACCCAGTACTTC
TRBJ2-2	NA	15	TRBV7-6	CASSRGTSNTGELFF	TGTGCCAGCAGTCGGGGTACCTCGAACACCGGGGAGCTGTTTTTT
TRBJ1-6	NA	13	TRBV25-1	CASSEQYNSPLHF	TGTGCCAGCAGTGAACAGTATAATTCACCCCTCCACTTT
TRBJ1-2	NA	13	TRBV5-6	CASSFQGFYGYTF	TGTGCCAGCAGCTTCCAGGGGTTCTATGGCTACACCTTC
TRBJ2-1	TRBD1	16	TRBV6-5	CASSYSQGVIYNEQFF	TGTGCCAGCAGTTACTCTCAGGGGGTCATATACAATGAGCAGTTCTTC
TRBJ1-1	NA	11	TRBV5-1	CASRGSAEAFF	TGCGCCAGCAGGGGCTCCGCTGAAGCTTTCTTT
TRBJ2-1	TRBD2	16	TRBV9	CASSLTSGGPQHEQFF	TGTGCCAGCAGCCTCACTAGCGGGGGGCCCCAACATGAGCAGTTCTTC
TRBJ2-5	NA	15	TRBV6-6	CASRLDPTAQETQYF	TGTGCCAGCAGGCTTGACCCGACAGCTCAAGAGACCCAGTACTTC
TRBJ2-6	NA	15	TRBV7-9	CASNPPGSGANVLTF	TGTGCCAGCAACCCGCCGGGGTCTGGGGCCAACGTCCTGACTTTC
TRBJ2-6	NA	17	TRBV2	CASSAGYALSGANVLTF	TGTGCCAGCAGTGCGGGATATGCTTTGTCTGGGGCCAACGTCCTGACTTTC
TRBJ2-7	TRBD1	15	TRBV2	CASSESWTGSYEQYF	TGTGCCAGCAGTGAAAGTTGGACAGGCTCCTACGAGCAGTACTTC